This TCR beta chain is from a study of CD8+ T cells in alopecia areata. The study's findings and limits: The study found higher clonality in lesional than normal scalp, especially in alopecia totalis/universalis. Among the cells sequenced in scalp samples are also the resident alphabeta T cells of normal skin.

V lost 5 bases and J 3 bases, leaving 13 bases between the germline ends. CDR3 length: 14 amino acids. Germline lookup yields CDR1 SGHTA and CDR2 FQGNSA. Collection of lesional scalp punch biopsies and peripheral blood was performed in alopecia areata patients. Extracted from the samples, RNA was reverse transcribed into cDNA to serve as the sequencing template. This table comes from immunoSEQ multiplex PCR, and its TCRdb copy is limited to in-frame clones, with some not included. Found here are roughly 130,000 clones, over 50% of them singletons; the top ten hold 4.5%. There are a few counts of this clone. Its matching antigen is unknown.

V gene TRBV7-2 combines with J gene TRBJ2-5; possible D gene TRBD2, 6 bases. This receptor was taken from a human donor with alopecia areata. The input for sequencing was CD4+ T cells sorted from blood, taken at week 0. The CDR3 sequence is CASSTHPGEETQYF. CDR3 in DNA: TGTGCCAGCAGCACCCACCCGGGGGAAGAGACCCAGTACTTC.